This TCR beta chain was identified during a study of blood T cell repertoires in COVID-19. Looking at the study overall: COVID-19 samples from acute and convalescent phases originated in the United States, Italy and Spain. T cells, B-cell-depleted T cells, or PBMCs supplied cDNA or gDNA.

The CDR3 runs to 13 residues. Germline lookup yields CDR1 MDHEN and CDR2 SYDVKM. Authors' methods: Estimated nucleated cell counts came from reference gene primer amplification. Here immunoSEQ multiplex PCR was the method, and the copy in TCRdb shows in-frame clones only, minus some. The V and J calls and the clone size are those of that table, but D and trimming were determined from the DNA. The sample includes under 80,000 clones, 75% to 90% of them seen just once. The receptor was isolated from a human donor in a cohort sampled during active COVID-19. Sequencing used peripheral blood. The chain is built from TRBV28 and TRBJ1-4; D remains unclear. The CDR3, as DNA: TGTGCTGAAACAGCCGCAACTAATGAAAAACTGTTTTTT. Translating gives CAETAATNEKLFF.